This T cell receptor (beta chain) was captured in a study of response to subunit inactivated influenza vaccine. In TCRdb, the RT-PCR reads were re-called with MiXCR into one record per CDR3 protein. The table has hundreds of thousands of distinct CDR3 sequences, around 14% seen once. V gave up 10 bases and J gave up 2 bases, with 15 bases separating them. This CDR3 is 13 amino acids long. CDR1 and CDR2 (germline): ENHRY, SYGVKD. This sequence originates from a man over 45 who received an inactivated influenza vaccine. The rearrangement joins TRBV10-3 to TRBJ2-7, with a tentative D call TRBD1 (6 bases). Here the sequenced sample was PBMCs from blood, taken 11 to 12 days after vaccination. CDR3 sequence reads: CATQGTRTYEQYF. In DNA form, the CDR3 reads TGTGCCACACAGGGCACACGCACCTACGAGCAGTACTTC.